The present TCR beta chain was sequenced within a study of CD8+ T cells in alopecia areata. Across the whole study: The authors grafted skin from roughly 6-12-month-old C3H/HeJ donors with spontaneous alopecia onto roughly 6-11-week-old female C3H/HeJ mice. Study-wide findings and caveats: Lesional scalp, notably in alopecia totalis/universalis, had clonality above that of normal scalp. Scalp repertoires also include resident alphabeta T cells from normal skin. Mice showed TCR sharing more clearly than patients did, possibly owing to HLA.

Germline CDR1 reads NSHNY; CDR2 reads SYGAGN. This CDR3 comprises 13 residues. Extracted RNA was reverse transcribed into cDNA, the sequencing template. Data came from immunoSEQ multiplex PCR; TCRdb stores just in-frame clones and leaves some out. The table lists roughly 260,000 clones, with no singletons. As for this clone: Its target is unknown. Gene names are the mouse ones. The read finishes 4 residues shy of the CDR3 end, and the germline J gene is used to complete it.

The sorting of pooled cutaneous lymph node cells relied on CD4, CD8alpha, NKG2D, NKG2ACE and other markers. This receptor was taken from a C3H/HeJ mouse with alopecia areata. Strain MHC haplotype: H2-k. This chain uses TRBV13-1 with TRBJ2-7, with 9 bases aligning to TRBD2. Sequenced: CD4+ T cells sorted from a lymph node. CDR3 protein: CASSTTGGYEQYF. Incomplete CDR3 DNA: TGTGCCAGCAGTACAACTGGGGGGTAT.